This entry features one TCR beta chain sequence. What it recognizes is unknown. The PCR made use of 60 Vbeta and 13 Jbeta primers. Original analysis: A later analysis counted tens of millions of unique TCR beta chains, some 12 million shared. Only in-frame clones appear in the TCRdb table, and some are missing; sequencing was by immunoSEQ multiplex PCR. The DNA gave D and trimming, while V, J and clone size come from that table. Among approximately 150,000 clones listed, 80% were seen once. These data are taken from a study of cytomegalovirus exposure and HLA in healthy donors. General study points: Productive status was seen about 87% or about 30% of the time for most TCR beta V segments in an earlier analysis.

Germline V gives CDR1 SGHDN, CDR2 FVKESK. The V gene lost 4 bases and the J gene lost 4 bases, with 10 bases spanning the gap. The CDR3 extends over 13 amino acids. The sequence was obtained from a man aged 18-30 years in good health and CMV-seropositive. The source material was PBMCs. The rearrangement uses TRBV14 and TRBJ1-2; possible D gene TRBD1, 6 bases. CDR3 DNA sequence: TGTGCCAGCAGCCCTGGACAGATCTATGGCTACACCTTC. Translation: CASSPGQIYGYTF.